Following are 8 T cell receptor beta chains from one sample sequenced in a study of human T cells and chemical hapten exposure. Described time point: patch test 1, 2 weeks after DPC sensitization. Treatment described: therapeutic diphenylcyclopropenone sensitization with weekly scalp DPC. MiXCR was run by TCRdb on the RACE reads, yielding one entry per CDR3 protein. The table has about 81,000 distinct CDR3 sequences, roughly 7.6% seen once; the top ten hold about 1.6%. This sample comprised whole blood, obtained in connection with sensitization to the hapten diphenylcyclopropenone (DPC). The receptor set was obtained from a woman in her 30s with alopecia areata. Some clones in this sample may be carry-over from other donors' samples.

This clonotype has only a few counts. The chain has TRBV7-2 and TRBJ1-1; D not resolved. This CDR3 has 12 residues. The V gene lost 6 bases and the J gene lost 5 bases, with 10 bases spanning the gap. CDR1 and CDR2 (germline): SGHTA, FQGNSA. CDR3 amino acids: CASRGRSTEAFF. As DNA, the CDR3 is TGTGCCAGCAGGGGGAGATCGACTGAAGCTTTCTTT.

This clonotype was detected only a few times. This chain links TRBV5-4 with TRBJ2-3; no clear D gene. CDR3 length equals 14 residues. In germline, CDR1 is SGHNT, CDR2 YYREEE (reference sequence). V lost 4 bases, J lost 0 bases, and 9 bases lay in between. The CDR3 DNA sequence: TGTGCCAGCAGCAGCTACGGGAGCACAGATACGCAGTATTTT. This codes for CASSSYGSTDTQYF.

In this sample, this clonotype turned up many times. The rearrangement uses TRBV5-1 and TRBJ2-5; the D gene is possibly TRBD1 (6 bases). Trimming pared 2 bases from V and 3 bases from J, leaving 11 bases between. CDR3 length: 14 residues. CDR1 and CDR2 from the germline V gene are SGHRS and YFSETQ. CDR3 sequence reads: CASSFLDRKETQYF. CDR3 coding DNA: TGCGCCAGCAGCTTTCTCGACAGGAAAGAGACCCAGTACTTC.

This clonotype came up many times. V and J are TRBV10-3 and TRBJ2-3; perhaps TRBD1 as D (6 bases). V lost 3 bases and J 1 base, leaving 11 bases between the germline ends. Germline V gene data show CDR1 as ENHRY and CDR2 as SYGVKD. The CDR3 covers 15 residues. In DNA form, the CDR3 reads TGTGCCATCAGTGATTCAAAGGGGGGCACAGATACGCAGTATTTT. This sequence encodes CAISDSKGGTDTQYF.

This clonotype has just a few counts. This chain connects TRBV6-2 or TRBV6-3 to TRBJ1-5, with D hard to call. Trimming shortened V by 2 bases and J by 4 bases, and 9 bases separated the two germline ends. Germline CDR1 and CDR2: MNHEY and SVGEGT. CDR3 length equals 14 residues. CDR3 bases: TGTGCCAGCAGTTACGCCACACCAAATCAGCCCCAGCATTTT. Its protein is CASSYATPNQPQHF.

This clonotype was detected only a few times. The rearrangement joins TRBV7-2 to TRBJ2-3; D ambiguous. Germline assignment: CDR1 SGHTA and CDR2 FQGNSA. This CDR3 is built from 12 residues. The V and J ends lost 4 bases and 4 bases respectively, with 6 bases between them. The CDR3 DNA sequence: TGTGCCAGCAGCTATATCTCAGATACGCAGTATTTT. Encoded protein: CASSYISDTQYF.

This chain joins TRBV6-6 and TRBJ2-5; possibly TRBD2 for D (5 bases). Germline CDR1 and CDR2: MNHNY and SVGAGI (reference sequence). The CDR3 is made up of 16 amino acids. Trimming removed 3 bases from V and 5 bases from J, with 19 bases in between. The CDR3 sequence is CASSYRLADQTETQYF. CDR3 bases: TGTGCCAGCAGTTATCGTCTAGCCGACCAGACGGAGACCCAGTACTTC.

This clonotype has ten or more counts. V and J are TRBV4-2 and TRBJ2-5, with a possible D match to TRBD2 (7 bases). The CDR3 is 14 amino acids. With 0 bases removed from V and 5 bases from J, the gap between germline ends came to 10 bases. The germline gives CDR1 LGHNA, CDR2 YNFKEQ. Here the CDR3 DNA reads TGTGCCAGCAGCCAAGACGCGGGGGCCGAGACCCAGTACTTC. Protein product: CASSQDAGAETQYF.